These 25 T cell receptor beta chains share one sample of origin, sequenced in a study of OX40 agonist ivuxolimab in advanced cancers. The repertoire was sequenced with immunoSEQ multiplex PCR; TCRdb's copy has only in-frame clones and lacks some. The data show 40,000 to 45,000 clones, about nine tenths seen once. The sequencing used CD4+ or CD8+ T cells sorted from blood, collected in a trial of the OX40 agonist ivuxolimab. Source of these receptors: an adult with an advanced solid tumor such as melanoma, head and neck, liver or kidney cancer.

The CDR3 loop reads CASSQDPGRSYGYTF. The CDR3 coding sequence is TGTGCCAGCAGCCAAGATCCGGGACGGTCCTATGGCTACACCTTC. V and J are TRBV14 and TRBJ1-2; D is possibly TRBD1 (5 bases). CDR1 SGHDN and CDR2 FVKESK come from the germline V gene. Trimming removed 0 bases at V and 4 bases at J, with 12 bases between. The CDR3 is 15 residues long.

This chain links TRBV6-5 with TRBJ2-3; 7 bases align to TRBD2. J gave up 5 bases and V 8 bases, and 13 bases lay outside the gene matches. Germline V gives CDR1 MNHEY, CDR2 SVGAGI. CDR3 length equals 15 residues. The CDR3 DNA sequence: TGTGCCAGCCAAAATGGGGGGGGGAGGCAAGATACGCAGTATTTT. Protein: CASQNGGGRQDTQYF.

The chain recombines TRBV11-2 with TRBJ2-7; D unclear. Looked up from germline, CDR1 is SGHAT and CDR2 is FQNNGV. The CDR3 sequence is 13 residues long. V lost 8 bases and J 2 bases, leaving 13 bases between the germline ends. CDR3 residues: CASGEFGPYEQYF. The CDR3 DNA is TGTGCCAGCGGCGAATTTGGGCCCTACGAGCAGTACTTC.

The rearrangement joins TRBV11-2 to TRBJ2-1, with D perhaps TRBD1 (6 bases). The V end was cut by 5 bases, the J end by 9 bases, with 11 bases between. CDR1 is SGHAT, CDR2 FQNNGV, per germline. The CDR3 sequence is 12 residues long. The CDR3 DNA reads as TGTGCCAGCAGCATACAGGGTTTTGAGCAGTTCTTC. Protein sequence: CASSIQGFEQFF.

The V call is TRBV5-4, the J call TRBJ1-2; TRBD1 matches 7 bases. Losses at the gene ends were 6 bases for V and 5 bases for J; bases not matched to a gene: 19. The CDR3 has 17 amino acids. CDR1 and CDR2 from the germline V gene are SGHNT and YYREEE (reference sequence). CDR3 sequence reads: CASKLPTPSGDSYGYTF. The CDR3 coding sequence is TGTGCCAGCAAACTACCCACACCCTCAGGGGACAGTTATGGCTACACCTTC.

CDR3: CASSKQGGYTF. The CDR3 coding sequence is TGTGCCAGCAGTAAACAGGGAGGCTACACCTTC. V and J are TRBV9 and TRBJ1-2; TRBD1 might be the D (6 bases). Germline CDR1 reads SGDLS; CDR2 reads YYNGEE. Deletions cut 5 bases from V and 8 bases from J, with 10 bases between. The CDR3 is 11 residues long.

This chain connects TRBV13 to TRBJ2-5; D gene ambiguous. Deletions cut 4 bases from V and 9 bases from J, with 9 bases between. The CDR3 runs to 11 residues. From germline, CDR1 is PRHDT and CDR2 FYEKMQ (reference sequence). The CDR3 DNA follows: TGTGCCAGCAGCTCGGGTCGGGCCCAGTACTTC. It specifies CASSSGRAQYF.

As for this clone: The same CDR3 also results from other DNA sequences found in this sample. This rearrangement joins TRBV30 to TRBJ1-5, with a possible D match to TRBD1 (6 bases). This CDR3 is 13 amino acids long. Germline V lookup: CDR1 GTSNPN, CDR2 SVGIG (reference sequence). V shed 0 bases and J shed 4 bases, with 7 bases lying between them. The CDR3 protein is CAWSVQGNQPQHF. In DNA form, the CDR3 reads TGTGCCTGGAGTGTACAGGGTAATCAGCCCCAGCATTTT.

The rearrangement links TRBV19 to TRBJ2-5; D possibly corresponds to TRBD2 (5 bases). V shed 3 bases and J shed 2 bases, with 19 bases lying between them. Germline V gene lookup returns CDR1 LNHDA and CDR2 SQIVND (reference sequence). This CDR3 comprises 17 residues. The chain's CDR3 is CASSIQPVGMPQETQYF. The CDR3, as DNA: TGTGCCAGTAGTATTCAACCGGTCGGGATGCCACAAGAGACCCAGTACTTC.

The count of this clone is one. This chain uses TRBV7-2 with TRBJ2-3; D may be TRBD2 (5 bases). The germline gives CDR1 SGHTA, CDR2 FQGNSA. V was cut by 6 bases and J by 0 bases, with 10 bases left in between. The CDR3 length is 14 residues. CDR3 region: CASSQLVSTDTQYF. DNA of the CDR3: TGTGCCAGCAGTCAACTAGTTAGCACAGATACGCAGTATTTT.

The chain carries TRBV7-8 and TRBJ1-5, with unresolved D. V dropped 5 bases and J dropped 7 bases, with 12 bases sitting between them. Germline V CDR1 and CDR2: SGHVS, FQNEAQ. The CDR3 is 13 residues long. The CDR3 sequence: CASSVRSGQPQHF. The CDR3 DNA reads as TGTGCCAGCAGCGTACGGTCCGGGCAGCCCCAGCATTTT.

This chain uses TRBV21-1 with TRBJ2-7; the listed D gene, TRBD2, was not tested against the DNA. TRBV21-1 is given as a pseudogene. The CDR3 covers 16 residues. CDR3: CASSKVRLAEPYEQYF. The CDR3 DNA follows: TGTGCCAGCAGCAAAGTTCGCCTAGCGGAACCCTACGAGCAGTACTTC.

This chain connects TRBV30 to TRBJ2-1, with 12 bases that match TRBD2. Looked up from germline, CDR1 is GTSNPN and CDR2 is SVGIG (reference sequence). This CDR3 contains 15 residues. The CDR3 region is CASGPLLAGGSLQFF. CDR3 DNA: TGTGCTTCGGGCCCGCTACTAGCGGGAGGCTCCTTACAGTTCTTC.

The chain joins TRBV9 to TRBJ2-6, with D possibly being TRBD1 (6 bases). CDR3 length: 15 amino acids. Trimming cost V 0 bases and J 3 bases, with 7 bases left between them. Germline values: CDR1 SGDLS, CDR2 YYNGEE. CDR3 region: CASSVGGLGANVLTF. CDR3 nucleotides: TGTGCCAGCAGCGTAGGGGGGCTTGGGGCCAACGTCCTGACTTTC.

V usage is TRBV5-1 and J usage is TRBJ2-7; the match to TRBD2 covers 8 bases. J was trimmed by 5 bases and V by 0 bases; bases with no gene match: 7. The germline V gene encodes CDR1 SGHRS and CDR2 YFSETQ. The CDR3 contains 15 residues. The CDR3 DNA is TGCGCCAGCAGCTTGGTGGGCGGGAGGATCCACGAGCAGTACTTC. Residues: CASSLVGGRIHEQYF.

The genes are TRBV18 and TRBJ2-3; D gene uncertain. The CDR3 sequence is 13 residues long. V gave up 2 bases and J gave up 3 bases, with 6 bases separating them. Germline CDR1 KGHSH, CDR2 LQKENI. Written as DNA, the CDR3 is TGTGCCAGCTCACCATTTGGAACAGATACGCAGTATTTT. Protein: CASSPFGTDTQYF.

J is TRBJ2-1 and V is TRBV6-4, with TRBD2 as a possible D gene (6 bases). This CDR3 contains 16 residues. The V gene's germline CDR1 is MRHNA and CDR2 SNTAGT. Trimming left V 4 bases short and J 6 bases short, with 19 bases between. CDR3 coding DNA: TGTGCCAGCAGTGGAAGGGACGGGAGAAGCCGCAATGAGCAGTTCTTC. It specifies CASSGRDGRSRNEQFF.

This clone was seen once. The CDR3 DNA follows: TGTGCCAGCGGTGGTTGGACCCTATCCTACGAGCAGTACTTC. Its protein is CASGGWTLSYEQYF. The J gene is TRBJ2-7, the V gene TRBV28; no definite D call. With 8 bases removed from V and 1 base from J, the gap between germline ends came to 15 bases. This CDR3 is 14 amino acids long. Looked up from germline, CDR1 is MDHEN and CDR2 is SYDVKM.

This clone was counted once. V is TRBV7-9 and J is TRBJ2-2, with D hard to call. CDR1 is SEHNR and CDR2 is FQNEAQ in the germline V gene (reference sequence). CDR3 size: 17 residues. Trimming removed 1 base at V and 7 bases at J, with 19 bases between. The CDR3 here is CASSLGQTPLLGGELFF. In DNA form, the CDR3 reads TGTGCCAGCAGCTTAGGGCAGACACCCCTTTTGGGCGGGGAGCTGTTTTTT. The complete variable domain, with remaining parts taken from reference TRBV7-9 and TRBJ2-2, reads DTGVSQNPRHKITKRGQNVTFRCDPISEHNRLYWYRQTLGQGPEFLTYFQNEAQLEKSRLLSDRFSAERPKGSFSTLEIQRTEQGDSAMYLCASSLGQTPLLGGELFFGEGSRLTVL.

The V and J genes are TRBV5-6 and TRBJ2-4; D is possibly TRBD1 or TRBD2 (5 bases each). V was shortened by 6 bases and J by 3 bases, with 16 bases between the two germline ends. Germline assignment: CDR1 SGHDT and CDR2 YYEEEE. The CDR3 sequence is 15 residues long. The CDR3 here is CASIPGRGDKNIQYF. Written as DNA, the CDR3 is TGTGCCAGCATCCCAGGTCGGGGCGACAAAAACATTCAGTACTTC.

The rearrangement links TRBV6-5 to TRBJ2-7, with D perhaps TRBD2 (6 bases). Germline-derived CDR1 and CDR2 are MNHEY and SVGAGI. CDR3 length equals 15 residues. Trimming took off 1 base at V and 7 bases at J, with 17 bases between the two ends. The CDR3 loop is CASSYWGVGGREQYF. The CDR3 nucleotides read TGTGCCAGCAGTTACTGGGGGGTCGGAGGTAGAGAGCAGTACTTC.

This clone was observed a few times. The V gene is TRBV7-8, the J gene TRBJ1-1; 7 nucleotides match TRBD1. Germline V gene sequence: CDR1 SGHVS, CDR2 FQNEAQ. This CDR3 has 15 residues. J lost 6 bases, V lost 5 bases, and 12 bases had no gene match. The CDR3 protein is CASSIRSQGFAEAFF. The CDR3 DNA reads as TGTGCCAGCAGCATCCGGTCACAGGGGTTTGCTGAAGCTTTCTTT.

The chain is built from TRBV7-8 and TRBJ2-7; unclear D gene. Germline lookup yields CDR1 SGHVS and CDR2 FQNEAQ. The V and J ends lost 5 bases and 0 bases respectively, with 11 bases between them. This CDR3 comprises 14 residues. The CDR3 coding sequence is TGTGCCAGCAGCGTAAATCGGATCTCCTACGAGCAGTACTTC. It specifies CASSVNRISYEQYF.

The chain combines TRBV5-6 with TRBJ1-2; D is unresolved. The CDR3 is made up of 14 amino acids. Germline V gives CDR1 SGHDT, CDR2 YYEEEE. The V end was cut by 0 bases, the J end by 4 bases, with 10 bases between. The CDR3 DNA reads as TGTGCCAGCAGCTTGGTTAAGGCAGGCTATGGCTACACCTTC. It is translated as CASSLVKAGYGYTF. Looking up the rest from reference TRBV5-6 and TRBJ1-2 gives the full variable domain: DAGVTQSPTHLIKTRGQQVTLRCSPKSGHDTVSWYQQALGQGPQFIFQYYEEEERQRGNFPDRFSGHQFPNYSSELNVNALLLGDSALYLCASSLVKAGYGYTFGSGTRLTVV.

The chain combines TRBV19 with TRBJ2-1; no firm D call. V lost 6 bases and J lost 5, with 11 bases in between. This CDR3 region has 13 residues. The germline V gene encodes CDR1 LNHDA and CDR2 SQIVND (reference sequence). In nucleotides, the CDR3 is TGTGCCAGTAGGGTGGACGGCAACAATGAGCAGTTCTTC. Translating gives CASRVDGNNEQFF.